A selection of T cell receptor beta chains follows, all from one sample in a study of early T cells in non-severe SARS-CoV-2 infection. TCRdb processed the 5' RACE reads anew with MiXCR; each CDR3 protein has one entry. The table has about 84,000 distinct CDR3 sequences, around an eighth seen once; the top ten hold under 3%. The source material was whole blood. The receptors stem from an adult who was a healthcare worker with PCR-confirmed SARS-CoV-2 infection or an uninfected control (not recorded which). Each CDR3 is given with its conserved first and last residue. D genes are given only for firm matches. Size is stated for part of the rows, as once, few or many counts, or as a class when the clone is expanded.

>TRBV7-9|TRBJ2-5|many|NA
CASSLVGRGGETQYF
TGTGCCAGCAGCTTAGTGGGCAGAGGAGGCGAGACCCAGTACTTC
>TRBV5-1|TRBJ2-3|NA|TRBD2
CASSLPGAGGSTDTQYF
TGCGCCAGCAGCTTGCCGGGAGCGGGGGGAAGCACAGATACGCAGTATTTT
>TRBV6-1|TRBJ1-1|NA|NA
CASRLNPGNTEAFF
TGTGCCAGTAGACTCAACCCCGGCAACACTGAAGCTTTCTTT
>TRBV2|TRBJ2-7|few|NA
CASQDGIYEQYF
TGTGCCAGCCAGGACGGAATCTACGAGCAGTACTTC
>TRBV19|TRBJ2-1|many|TRBD2
CASSIGLAGRSGEQFF
TGTGCCAGTAGTATAGGACTAGCGGGAAGGAGCGGTGAGCAGTTCTTC
>TRBV6-6|TRBJ2-5|many|NA
CASGTSKETQYF
TGTGCCAGCGGAACTAGTAAGGAGACCCAGTACTTC
>TRBV7-6|TRBJ2-7|many|TRBD2
CASSSPFSGRYEQYF
TGTGCCAGCAGCTCTCCCTTTAGCGGGAGATACGAGCAGTACTTC
>TRBV2|TRBJ1-3|NA|TRBD1
CASRDRGQAGNTIYF
TGTGCCAGCAGAGACAGGGGGCAGGCTGGAAACACCATATATTTT
>TRBV7-2|TRBJ2-1|few|TRBD2
CASSLMPLSSGGAEGNEQFF
TGTGCCAGCAGTTTAATGCCCCTCTCTAGCGGGGGGGCCGAAGGCAATGAGCAGTTCTTC
>TRBV5-1|TRBJ1-3|many|NA
CASSRDISSGNTIYF
TGCGCCAGCAGCCGTGACATAAGCTCTGGAAACACCATATATTTT
>TRBV25-1|TRBJ1-4|many|NA
CASSADRIREKLFF
TGTGCCAGCAGTGCTGACAGGATTCGAGAAAAACTGTTTTTT
>TRBV5-3|TRBJ2-1|few|NA
CARSLDRYNEQFF
TGTGCCAGAAGCTTGGATAGGTACAATGAGCAGTTCTTC
>TRBV30|TRBJ2-2|NA|NA
CAWSVGAIGAGELFF
TGTGCCTGGAGTGTGGGGGCGATCGGGGCCGGGGAGCTGTTTTTT
>TRBV11-1|TRBJ2-2|NA|NA
CASSLVRANTGELFF
TGTGCCAGCAGCTTAGTGCGGGCGAACACCGGGGAGCTGTTTTTT
>TRBV3-1|TRBJ1-2|few|NA
CASSQGSPGAQGYTF
TGTGCCAGCAGCCAAGGTTCCCCAGGGGCGCAGGGCTACACCTTC
>TRBV6-6|TRBJ1-1|few|NA
CASTYTAGMNTEAFF
TGTGCCAGCACTTATACTGCAGGGATGAACACTGAAGCTTTCTTT
>TRBV30|TRBJ1-1|many|NA
CAWSPPNTEAFF
TGTGCCTGGAGTCCGCCGAACACTGAAGCTTTCTTT
>TRBV14|TRBJ1-1|many|NA
CASRGMNTEAFF
TGTGCCAGCAGGGGTATGAACACTGAAGCTTTCTTT
>TRBV20-1|TRBJ2-5|many|NA
CSARDISEAVVGKTQYF
TGCAGTGCTAGAGATATCAGCGAGGCCGTCGTGGGAAAGACCCAGTACTTC
>TRBV18|TRBJ1-6|many|TRBD1
CASSTTGFSNSPLHF
TGTGCCAGCTCAACGACAGGGTTCAGCAATTCACCCCTCCACTTT
>TRBV21-1|TRBJ2-3|NA|NA
CASSKSRQGASTDTQYF
TGTGCCAGCAGCAAAAGCCGACAGGGGGCCAGCACAGATACGCAGTATTTT
>TRBV28|TRBJ1-4|NA|NA
CASSLDATNEKLFF
TGTGCCAGCAGTTTGGATGCAACTAATGAAAAACTGTTTTTT